A selection of T cell receptor beta chains follows, all from one sample in a study of post-analysis software for immune sequencing data. TCRdb reanalysed the PCR reads using MiXCR and keeps one entry per CDR3 protein. This sample has about 170,000 distinct CDR3 sequences; roughly 30% occur once, and the top ten carry around 1.5%. Sequencing was performed on blood. These receptors came from a girl under 18 with multiple sclerosis. The CDR3 runs from the conserved cysteine through the conserved F or W. Each record gives: J gene, V gene, clone size, D gene, CDR3 DNA, CDR3 protein. The D gene is left open where the match is weak. Only some rows state a clone size, as once, few, many or a class for expanded clones.

>TRBJ2-5|TRBV12-3/TRBV12-4|-|TRBD2
TGTGCCAGCAGTTCAATTGGGGGACTAGCGGGAAAACCGCGGAATGAGCAGTACTTC
CASSSIGGLAGKPRNEQYF
>TRBJ2-3|TRBV7-2|-|TRBD2
TGTGCCAGCAGCTGGGGAGGGGCGGACCACTTCACAGATACGCAGTATTTT
CASSWGGADHFTDTQYF
>TRBJ2-1|TRBV30|once|-
TGTGCCGGATCCATGGTGGGTCCAAACTCCTACAATGAGCAGTTCTTC
CAGSMVGPNSYNEQFF
>TRBJ1-1|TRBV18|once|TRBD1
TGTGCCAGCTCTTTCGACAGGGATGATACTGAAGCTTTCTTT
CASSFDRDDTEAFF
>TRBJ2-5|TRBV12-3/TRBV12-4|many|-
TGTGCCAGCAGTTTAGCGGAGACCCAGTACTTC
CASSLAETQYF
>TRBJ2-5|TRBV2|-|-
TGTGCCAGCAGTGACCAGGGGAGGGAGACCCAGTACTTC
CASSDQGRETQYF
>TRBJ2-1|TRBV6-5|-|-
TGTGCCAGCAGTTACGAAGGGGAGACCCAGTTCTTC
CASSYEGETQFF
>TRBJ1-1|TRBV20-1|few|-
TGCAGTGCTAGGGTTGAAAGGTACACTGAAGCTTTCTTT
CSARVERYTEAFF
>TRBJ1-2|TRBV4-1|many|TRBD1
TGCGCCAGCAGCCAGACACAGGGGGACTATGGCTACACCTTC
CASSQTQGDYGYTF
>TRBJ1-5|TRBV28|-|-
TGTGCCAGCAGTTTAAGACTAAATCAGCCCCAGCATTTT
CASSLRLNQPQHF
>TRBJ2-3|TRBV27|many|-
TGTGCCAGCAGTCCCGACCTTCTTGAGGGGGATACGCAGTATTTT
CASSPDLLEGDTQYF
>TRBJ1-3|TRBV20-1|-|-
TGCAGTGCGGACTCTGGAAACACCGTATATTTT
CSADSGNTVYF
>TRBJ2-1|TRBV14|-|-
TGTGCCAGCAGCCTCTGGCCCGGGGGTGCCTACGAGCAGTTCTTC
CASSLWPGGAYEQFF
>TRBJ2-5|TRBV5-5|many|-
TGTGCCAGCAGCTTGTTTGAGACCCAGTACTTC
CASSLFETQYF
>TRBJ1-2|TRBV15|many|TRBD1
TGTGCCACCAGCAGGACATCCACAGGGGGCCGGGGCTACACCTTC
CATSRTSTGGRGYTF
>TRBJ2-2|TRBV20-1|-|TRBD2
TGCAGTGCTAGCATAGCGGGAGGGCACACCGGGGAGCTGTTTTTT
CSASIAGGHTGELFF
>TRBJ2-5|TRBV29-1|-|TRBD1
TGCAGCCTCAGGGGGCAGGAGACCCAGTACTTC
CSLRGQETQYF
>TRBJ1-2|TRBV12-3/TRBV12-4|-|TRBD1
TGTGCCAGCAGTCCCCGGACAGGGATCGGCTACACCTTC
CASSPRTGIGYTF
>TRBJ1-2|TRBV7-9|few|-
TGTGCCAGCAGCTCTAGTGGGAGGTATGGCCACACCTTC
CASSSSGRYGHTF
>TRBJ2-1|TRBV19|many|TRBD2
TGTGCCAGTAGTACCACTCGGGGGGTTGAGCAGTTCTTC
CASSTTRGVEQFF
>TRBJ1-1|TRBV27|-|-
TGTGCCAGCAGTTTATCAGGGGGAGGGAACACTGAAGCTTTCTTT
CASSLSGGGNTEAFF
>TRBJ2-7|TRBV6-1|many|-
TGTGCCAGCAGTGAAGTGGCAGGGGTAGGCGAGCAGTACTTC
CASSEVAGVGEQYF
>TRBJ2-7|TRBV7-9|many|TRBD1
TGTGCCAGCAGCTTAAGGGCCCGGGACAGGGGTGAAGAGCAGTACTTC
CASSLRARDRGEEQYF
>TRBJ2-6|TRBV12-3/TRBV12-4|-|-
TGTGCCAGCAGACCTCCAGGGAGCTCTGGGGCCAACGTCCTGACTTTC
CASRPPGSSGANVLTF
>TRBJ2-7|TRBV7-2|-|-
TGTGCCAGCAATTTCTCCTGCGAGCAGTACTTC
CASNFSCEQYF
>TRBJ2-1|TRBV20-1|many|-
TGCAGTGCTAGAGCCGAGGCTAGCTCCTACAATGAGCAGTTCTTC
CSARAEASSYNEQFF
>TRBJ2-4|TRBV5-1|few|-
TGCGCCAGCAGCCTAGGGACCAATAAAAACATTCAGTACTTC
CASSLGTNKNIQYF
>TRBJ2-5|TRBV13|many|TRBD1
TGTGCCAGCAGCCTATGGACAGGGAAGGAGACCCAGTACTTC
CASSLWTGKETQYF
>TRBJ2-7|TRBV20-1|-|-
TGCAGTGCTAAGAATCCACAGGGCAACCACGAGCAGTACTTC
CSAKNPQGNHEQYF
>TRBJ2-2|TRBV5-1|-|-
TGCGCCAGCACCGACGGGACCGCGAACACCGGGGAGCTGTTTTTT
CASTDGTANTGELFF
>TRBJ2-1|TRBV14|-|-
TGTGCCAGCAGCCAAGGTCCGTATGAGCAGTTCTTC
CASSQGPYEQFF
>TRBJ2-7|TRBV7-9|many|-
TGTGCCAGCAGCTTTATCTGGCCTAGCTCCTACGAGCAGTACTTC
CASSFIWPSSYEQYF
>TRBJ2-1|TRBV27|many|-
TGTGCCAGCCACCCGGGGGTCATGCCCGACAATGAGCAGTTCTTC
CASHPGVMPDNEQFF